This entry concerns a single T cell receptor beta chain. No antigen is known for it. Germline V lookup: CDR1 LGHNA, CDR2 YNFKEQ. This CDR3 region has 13 residues. V was clipped by 2 bases and J by 0 bases, with 2 bases between them. This entry belongs to a study of PD-1 blockade in classical Hodgkin lymphoma. Study background: Treatment was intravenous nivolumab, 3 mg/kg every 2 weeks, until progression. Study findings and constraints: With CD4+ cells, TCR diversity rose significantly by C4D1, but not with CD8+ cells. Relapsed/refractory patients reportedly had the lowest baseline TCR diversity, below newly diagnosed patients, who were below healthy donors.

Measured with immunoSEQ multiplex PCR; TCRdb has only the in-frame clones, and not every one. This table holds 40,000 to 50,000 clones, just under 80% found once. With no exception, relapse followed autologous stem cell transplantation in all patients, and brentuximab vedotin exposure varied. This rearrangement joins TRBV4-2 to TRBJ1-3; D gene uncertain. Sequenced here: peripheral blood mononuclear cells (PBMCs), sampled at baseline. The sequence was obtained from a human donor with classical Hodgkin lymphoma. CDR3 nucleotide sequence: TGTGCCAGCAGCCAAAGCTCTGGAAACACCATATATTTT. This translates into CASSQSSGNTIYF.